The 10 T cell receptor beta chains listed next were all sequenced from one sample in a study of CD8 T cells in ankylosing spondylitis. TCRdb reanalysed the 5' RACE reads using MiXCR and keeps one entry per CDR3 protein. Of roughly 280,000 distinct CDR3 sequences listed, about 19% were seen once; the top ten hold roughly 8%. Sequencing was done on a sample of blood, either unsorted or a sorted T cell fraction (not recorded which). Receptors originate from a male donor with ankylosing spondylitis or in good health (not recorded which).

The J gene is TRBJ1-5, the V gene TRBV5-5; 7 bases agree with TRBD1. Germline V lookup: CDR1 SGHKS, CDR2 YYEKEE (reference sequence). This CDR3 has 14 amino acids. V lost 4 bases and J lost 6; bases outside the gene matches: 7. The CDR3 protein is CASSQGQAGQPQHF. In DNA, the CDR3 is TGTGCCAGCAGCCAAGGACAGGCTGGTCAGCCCCAGCATTTT.

This clonotype was observed a few times. The chain has TRBV5-1 and TRBJ2-1; TRBD2 matches 9 bases. Germline V gene data show CDR1 as SGHRS and CDR2 as YFSETQ. The CDR3 runs 16 residues. The junction had 4 bases not matched to a gene; V was cut back by 1 base and J by 2 bases. Written as DNA, the CDR3 is TGCGCCAGCAGCTTGAGTAGCGGGAGACCCTACAATGAGCAGTTCTTC. Amino acids: CASSLSSGRPYNEQFF.

CDR3 in DNA: TGTGCCAGCAGCCAGACAGGGGAGGCTGGAGAGCAGTTCTTC. Translating gives CASSQTGEAGEQFF. This chain joins TRBV6-1 and TRBJ2-1, with 8 bases aligning to TRBD1. This CDR3 is 14 amino acids long. J was trimmed by 10 bases and V by 6 bases; bases with no gene match: 11. The V gene's germline CDR1 is MNHNS and CDR2 SASEGT.

The rearrangement links TRBV7-2 to TRBJ2-1; 8 nucleotides line up with TRBD2. Germline CDR1 and CDR2: SGHTA and FQGNSA. The CDR3 covers 15 residues. With V trimmed by 4 bases and J by 7 bases, 9 bases remained unmatched. This CDR3 reads CASSSAGTSWNEQFF. The CDR3 DNA sequence: TGTGCCAGCAGCTCTGCCGGGACTAGTTGGAATGAGCAGTTCTTC.

The genes are TRBV12-3 or TRBV12-4 and TRBJ1-4, with D maybe TRBD1 (5 bases). The CDR3 is 14 residues long. The ends were cut back, 5 bases at V and 5 bases at J, with 12 bases in the middle. CDR3 sequence: CASSGGGGNEKLFF. The DNA for the CDR3 is TGTGCCAGCAGTGGGGGTGGTGGGAATGAAAAACTGTTTTTT.

J is TRBJ2-3 and V is TRBV20-1, with TRBD2 matching over 11 bases. CDR1 DFQATT and CDR2 SNEGSKA come from the germline V gene (reference sequence). This CDR3 has 15 amino acids. V lost 5 bases and J lost 3; bases outside the gene matches: 7. CDR3 DNA: TGCAGTGCTCCACCGGGACTAGCGGCGACAGATACGCAGTATTTT. Its protein product is CSAPPGLAATDTQYF.

This clonotype was counted many times. The chain joins TRBV5-1 to TRBJ1-1; 8 nucleotides agree with TRBD1. Per the germline V gene, CDR1 is SGHRS and CDR2 is YFSETQ. V shed 4 bases and J 1 base; nucleotides not matched to a gene: 6. This CDR3 contains 15 residues. The CDR3 DNA follows: TGCGCCAGCAGCCTCCGGACAGGGCAGAACACTGAAGCTTTCTTT. This sequence encodes CASSLRTGQNTEAFF.

The chain has TRBV7-3 and TRBJ2-2, with TRBD2 identical over 14 bases. Looked up from germline, CDR1 is SGHTA and CDR2 is FQGTGA. The ends lost 3 bases at V and 0 bases at J; junction bases unmatched: 3. The CDR3 is made up of 18 amino acids. Here the CDR3 DNA reads TGTGCCAGCAGCTTGGGACTAGCGGGAGCTACGAACACCGGGGAGCTGTTTTTT. Translation: CASSLGLAGATNTGELFF. Full variable domain (remainder filled in from reference TRBV7-3 and TRBJ2-2): GAGVSQTPSNKVTEKGKYVELRCDPISGHTALYWYRQSLGQGPEFLIYFQGTGAADDSGLPNDRFFAVRPEGSVSTLKIQRTERGDSAVYLCASSLGLAGATNTGELFFGEGSRLTVL.

This clonotype is categorized as medium-sized. The CDR3 sequence is CASSLWGGGDTEAFF. As DNA, the CDR3 is TGTGCCAGCAGTTTATGGGGGGGCGGGGACACTGAAGCTTTCTTT. The rearrangement joins TRBV12-3 or TRBV12-4 to TRBJ1-1, with TRBD1 as a possible D gene (6 bases). V was shortened by 2 bases and J by 3 bases, with 13 bases between the two germline ends. The CDR3 consists of 15 residues.

J is TRBJ1-4 and V is TRBV25-1; D perhaps matches TRBD1 (6 bases). The CDR3 consists of 14 residues. With 6 bases removed from V and 8 bases from J, the gap between germline ends came to 16 bases. Germline V lookup: CDR1 MGHDK, CDR2 SYGVNS. The CDR3 reads CASSPFWGQEKLFF. CDR3 in DNA: TGTGCCAGCAGCCCCTTTTGGGGGCAAGAAAAACTGTTTTTT.